The 9 T cell receptor beta chains in this list originate from one sample, sequenced in a study of Tregs in tolerant kidney transplant recipients. Some clones are missing from TCRdb's copy, which holds only in-frame ones; the method was immunoSEQ multiplex PCR. Seen here are tens of thousands of clones, roughly 91% observed once, and the top ten hold around 1.4%. Mixed chimerism was transient after nonmyeloablative marrow transplants from related graft donors. The sample in question was CD4+ T cells from blood (PBMCs), obtained 24 months after the transplant. These receptors all stem from a human patient who received a combined kidney and bone marrow transplant. Some T cells may be supplied by the graft donor.

CDR3 residues: CAWRTSGGTDTQYF. The CDR3 DNA is TGTGCCTGGAGAACTAGCGGGGGCACAGATACGCAGTATTTT. This rearrangement joins TRBV30 to TRBJ2-3, with 10 bases that match TRBD2. Germline V gene sequence: CDR1 GTSNPN, CDR2 SVGIG (reference sequence). With V trimmed by 3 bases and J by 1 base, 1 base remained unmatched. The CDR3 contains 14 residues.

The rearrangement links TRBV28 to TRBJ1-6; no clear D gene. This CDR3 contains 16 residues. Germline-derived CDR1 and CDR2 are MDHEN and SYDVKM. Trimming took 3 bases from V and 11 from J, leaving 20 bases between them. CDR3 in DNA: TGTGCCAGCAGTTTTTCCCCAGGCTCTTTTTCGGCACCCCTCCACTTT. Translating it yields CASSFSPGSFSAPLHF. Together with reference TRBV28 and TRBJ1-6, the CDR3 gives the full variable domain: DVKVTQSSRYLVKRTGEKVFLECVQDMDHENMFWYRQDPGLGLRLIYFSYDVKMKEKGDIPEGYSVSREKKERFSLILESASTNQTSMYLCASSFSPGSFSAPLHFGNGTRLTVT.

J is TRBJ1-5 and V is TRBV28; possibly TRBD1 for D (5 bases). Germline V lookup: CDR1 MDHEN, CDR2 SYDVKM. Trimming cost V 4 bases and J 2 bases, with 12 bases left between them. This CDR3 has 15 residues. CDR3: CASSSPQGGNQPQHF. For the CDR3, the DNA is TGTGCCAGCAGTTCCCCCCAGGGCGGCAATCAGCCCCAGCATTTT.

The chain is built from TRBV6-6 and TRBJ1-6; D perhaps matches TRBD1 (6 bases). CDR1 is MNHNY and CDR2 is SVGAGI in the germline V gene (reference sequence). The CDR3 contains 13 residues. The ends were cut back, 7 bases at V and 5 bases at J, with 9 bases in the middle. The CDR3 DNA sequence: TGTGCCAGCAAGGGGGACGATAATTCACCCCTCCACTTT. It codes for CASKGDDNSPLHF.

This chain links TRBV19 with TRBJ1-1, with D tentatively TRBD1 (6 bases). Germline V CDR1 and CDR2: LNHDA, SQIVND (reference sequence). V was clipped by 7 bases and J by 3 bases, with 15 bases between them. The CDR3 is made up of 14 amino acids. The CDR3 loop is CASKSGGMDTEAFF. DNA of the CDR3: TGTGCCAGTAAGTCGGGGGGCATGGACACTGAAGCTTTCTTT.

The chain joins TRBV2 to TRBJ2-2; 7 nucleotides agree with TRBD2. V was clipped by 8 bases and J by 2 bases; unmatched bases: 8. The CDR3 extends over 15 amino acids. Per the germline V gene, CDR1 is SNHLY and CDR2 is FYNNEI. The CDR3 DNA is TGTGCCAGCCGCGCTAGCGGAGCAAACACCGGGGAGCTGTTTTTT. Amino acids: CASRASGANTGELFF. Full variable domain (rest looked up from reference TRBV2 and TRBJ2-2): EPEVTQTPSHQVTQMGQEVILRCVPISNHLYFYWYRQILGQKVEFLVSFYNNEISEKSEIFDDQFSVERPDGSNFTLKIRSTKLEDSAMYFCASRASGANTGELFFGEGSRLTVL.

The chain joins TRBV7-2 to TRBJ2-1; 10 bases map to TRBD2. J was trimmed by 0 bases and V by 4 bases; bases with no gene match: 9. Germline CDR1 reads SGHTA; CDR2 reads FQGNSA. The CDR3 spans 18 residues. The CDR3 DNA follows: TGTGCCAGCAGCTCCGAGCGGGGGGGCGCAAGCTCCTACAATGAGCAGTTCTTC. Protein product: CASSSERGGASSYNEQFF.

This chain joins TRBV7-8 and TRBJ1-5; D unresolved. The length of the CDR3 is 14 residues. Between the trimmed V and J ends, which lost 3 bases and 4 bases, there was a span of 10 bases. CDR1 and CDR2 from the germline V gene are SGHVS and FQNEAQ. CDR3: CASSFSRINQPQHF. The CDR3 DNA is TGTGCCAGCAGCTTCTCCAGGATTAATCAGCCCCAGCATTTT.

The chain joins TRBV7-2 to TRBJ1-2; D gene unclear. Per germline, CDR1 SGHTA and CDR2 FQGNSA. The CDR3 extends over 12 amino acids. V lost 1 base to trimming and J lost 5 bases, with 5 bases between them. The CDR3 DNA follows: TGTGCCAGCAGCTTAGACACGTATGGCTACACCTTC. Translating gives CASSLDTYGYTF. The complete variable domain, with remaining parts taken from reference TRBV7-2 and TRBJ1-2, reads GAGVSQSPSNKVTEKGKDVELRCDPISGHTALYWYRQSLGQGLEFLIYFQGNSAPDKSGLPSDRFSAERTGGSVSTLTIQRTQQEDSAVYLCASSLDTYGYTFGSGTRLTVV.